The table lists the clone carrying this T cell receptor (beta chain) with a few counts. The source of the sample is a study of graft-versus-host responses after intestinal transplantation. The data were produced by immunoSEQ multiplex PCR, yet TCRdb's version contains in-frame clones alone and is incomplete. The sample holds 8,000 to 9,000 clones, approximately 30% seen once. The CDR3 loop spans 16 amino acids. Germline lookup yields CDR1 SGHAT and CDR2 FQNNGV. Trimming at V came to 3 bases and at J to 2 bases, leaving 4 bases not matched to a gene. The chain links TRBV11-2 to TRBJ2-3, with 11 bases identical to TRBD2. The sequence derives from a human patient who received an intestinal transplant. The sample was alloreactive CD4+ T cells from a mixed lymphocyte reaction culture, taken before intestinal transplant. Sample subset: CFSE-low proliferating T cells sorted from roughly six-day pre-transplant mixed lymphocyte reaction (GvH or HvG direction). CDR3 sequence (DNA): TGTGCCAGCAGCTTTGGGACTAGCGGCCACACAGATACGCAGTATTTT. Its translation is CASSFGTSGHTDTQYF. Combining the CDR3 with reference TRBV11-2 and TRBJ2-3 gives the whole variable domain EAGVAQSPRYKIIEKRQSVAFWCNPISGHATLYWYQQILGQGPKLLIQFQNNGVVDDSQLPKDRFSAERLKGVDSTLKIQPAKLEDSAVYLCASSFGTSGHTDTQYFGPGTRLTVL.